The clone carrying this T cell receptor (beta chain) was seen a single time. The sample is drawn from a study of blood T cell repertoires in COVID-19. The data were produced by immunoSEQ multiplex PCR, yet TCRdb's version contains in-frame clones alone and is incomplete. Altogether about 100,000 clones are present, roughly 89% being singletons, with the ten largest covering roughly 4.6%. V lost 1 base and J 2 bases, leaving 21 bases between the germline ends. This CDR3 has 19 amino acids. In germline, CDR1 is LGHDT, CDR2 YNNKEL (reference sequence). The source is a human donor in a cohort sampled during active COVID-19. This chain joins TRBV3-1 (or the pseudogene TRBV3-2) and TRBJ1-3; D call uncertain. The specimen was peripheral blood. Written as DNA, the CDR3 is TGTGCCAGCAGCCAAGTAAAGGGAGCTGCCCGGCATACTGGAAACACCATATATTTT. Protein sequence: CASSQVKGAARHTGNTIYF.